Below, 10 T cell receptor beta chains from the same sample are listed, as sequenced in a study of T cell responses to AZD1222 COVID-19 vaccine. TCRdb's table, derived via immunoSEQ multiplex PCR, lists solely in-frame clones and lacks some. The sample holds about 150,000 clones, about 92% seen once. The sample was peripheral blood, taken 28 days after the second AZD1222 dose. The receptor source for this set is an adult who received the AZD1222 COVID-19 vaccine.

CDR3 coding DNA: TGCGCCAGCAGCCAAGGGGGACTAGCGGGAGAGGAGACCCAGTACTTC. The encoded protein is CASSQGGLAGEETQYF. The rearrangement joins TRBV4-3 to TRBJ2-5; 14 bases align to TRBD2. The V gene's germline CDR1 is LGHNA and CDR2 YSLEER. With V trimmed by 1 base and J by 5 bases, 3 bases remained unmatched. The CDR3 extends over 16 amino acids.

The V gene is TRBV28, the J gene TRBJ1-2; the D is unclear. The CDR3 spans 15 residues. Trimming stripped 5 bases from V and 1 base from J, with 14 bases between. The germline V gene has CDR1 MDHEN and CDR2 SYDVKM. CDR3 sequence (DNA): TGTGCCAGCAGTCTTAAGTACAGAATTAACTATGGCTACACCTTC. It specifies CASSLKYRINYGYTF.

CDR3 nucleotides: TGTGCCACTAGAATCGGGATCCTAAACACCGGGGAGCTGTTTTTT. Translating gives CATRIGILNTGELFF. The chain links TRBV6-5 to TRBJ2-2, with a possible D match to TRBD2 (5 bases). Trimming took 10 bases from V and 2 from J, leaving 17 bases between them. This CDR3 is 15 amino acids long. The germline CDR1 and CDR2 sequences are MNHEY and SVGAGI.

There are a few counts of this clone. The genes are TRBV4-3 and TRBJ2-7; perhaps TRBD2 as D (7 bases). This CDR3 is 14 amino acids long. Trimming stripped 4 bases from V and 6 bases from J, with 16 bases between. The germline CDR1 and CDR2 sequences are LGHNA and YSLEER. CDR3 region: CASSRLAGGLEQYF. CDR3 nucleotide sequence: TGCGCCAGCAGCCGACTAGCCGGGGGGCTCGAGCAGTACTTC.

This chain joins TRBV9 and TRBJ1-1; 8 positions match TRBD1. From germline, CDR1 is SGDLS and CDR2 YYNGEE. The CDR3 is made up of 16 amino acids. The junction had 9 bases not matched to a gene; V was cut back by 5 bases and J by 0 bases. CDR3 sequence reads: CASSHQGGQVNTEAFF. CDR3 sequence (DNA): TGTGCCAGCAGTCACCAGGGGGGACAGGTGAACACTGAAGCTTTCTTT. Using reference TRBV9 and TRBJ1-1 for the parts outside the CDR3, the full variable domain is DSGVTQTPKHLITATGQRVTLRCSPRSGDLSVYWYQQSLDQGLQFLIQYYNGEERAKGNILERFSAQQFPDLHSELNLSSLELGDSALYFCASSHQGGQVNTEAFFGQGTRLTVV.

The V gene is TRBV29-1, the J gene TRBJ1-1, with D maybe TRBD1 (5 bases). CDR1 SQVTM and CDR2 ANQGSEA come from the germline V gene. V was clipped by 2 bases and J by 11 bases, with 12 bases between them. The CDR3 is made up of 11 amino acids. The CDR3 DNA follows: TGCAGCGTTGAACTGGGGGTACGGGCTTTCTTT. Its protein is CSVELGVRAFF. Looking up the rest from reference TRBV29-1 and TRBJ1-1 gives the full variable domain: SAVISQKPSRDICQRGTSLTIQCQVDSQVTMMFWYRQQPGQSLTLIATANQGSEATYESGFVIDKFPISRPNLTFSTLTVSNMSPEDSSIYLCSVELGVRAFFGQGTRLTVV.

CDR3 sequence reads: CASRQGLSQPQHF. CDR3 nucleotide sequence: TGTGCCAGTCGACAGGGGTTGAGTCAGCCCCAGCATTTT. V gene TRBV19 combines with J gene TRBJ1-5; 8 bases map to TRBD1. Germline V CDR1 and CDR2: LNHDA, SQIVND (reference sequence). The junction had 6 bases not matched to a gene; V was cut back by 8 bases and J by 6 bases. There are 13 residues in the CDR3.

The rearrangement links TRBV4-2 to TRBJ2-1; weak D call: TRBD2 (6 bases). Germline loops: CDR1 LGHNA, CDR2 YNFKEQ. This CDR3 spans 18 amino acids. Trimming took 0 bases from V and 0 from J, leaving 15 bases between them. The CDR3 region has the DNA TGTGCCAGCAGCCAAGATGAACCGGGAGTTATCTCCTACAATGAGCAGTTCTTC. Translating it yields CASSQDEPGVISYNEQFF.

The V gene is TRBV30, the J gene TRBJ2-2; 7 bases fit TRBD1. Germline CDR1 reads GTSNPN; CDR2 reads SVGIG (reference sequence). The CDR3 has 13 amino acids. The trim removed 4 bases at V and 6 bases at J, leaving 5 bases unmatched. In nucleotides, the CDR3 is TGTGCCTGGAAAGGTCAGGGGGCCGGGGAGCTGTTTTTT. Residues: CAWKGQGAGELFF.

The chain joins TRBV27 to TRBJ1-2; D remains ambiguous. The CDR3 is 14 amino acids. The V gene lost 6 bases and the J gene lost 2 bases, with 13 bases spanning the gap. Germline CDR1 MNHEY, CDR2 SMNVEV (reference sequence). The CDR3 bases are TGTGCCAGCAGGACCGCTGGATCCAACTATGGCTACACCTTC. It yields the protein CASRTAGSNYGYTF.